Described below is a single T cell receptor beta chain sequence and its context. Antigen: not known. The V gene end was trimmed by 4 bases and the J gene end by 1 base; junction bases not matched to a gene: 9. Looked up from germline, CDR1 is MGHRA and CDR2 is YSYEKL. The CDR3 has 16 residues. PCR used 60 Vbeta primers and 13 Jbeta primers. The protocol was immunoSEQ multiplex PCR, while the TCRdb copy is restricted to in-frame clones and leaves out a portion. The sample table sets out 150,000 to 200,000 clones. This sample was taken from a study of cytomegalovirus exposure and HLA in healthy donors. Study-wide context: The study's early data release held some 85 million unique TCRs from HLA-typed donors.

General observations from the study: The study assumed roughly uniform donor sequencing depth for presence/absence analyses. Sequencing artifact likely explains a cluster of highly shared sequence variants. Under in vitro conditions, three CMV-associated chains were confirmed as specific for CMV antigens.

The TCR sequence derives from a woman under 30 in good health and CMV-seropositive. The specimen sequenced was PBMCs. The J gene is TRBJ2-7, the V gene TRBV4-1, with 8 bases matching TRBD1. The CDR3 region has the DNA TGCGCCAGCAGCCGCAGATCCGGGACAGGATCCTACGAGCAGTACTTC. This sequence encodes CASSRRSGTGSYEQYF.